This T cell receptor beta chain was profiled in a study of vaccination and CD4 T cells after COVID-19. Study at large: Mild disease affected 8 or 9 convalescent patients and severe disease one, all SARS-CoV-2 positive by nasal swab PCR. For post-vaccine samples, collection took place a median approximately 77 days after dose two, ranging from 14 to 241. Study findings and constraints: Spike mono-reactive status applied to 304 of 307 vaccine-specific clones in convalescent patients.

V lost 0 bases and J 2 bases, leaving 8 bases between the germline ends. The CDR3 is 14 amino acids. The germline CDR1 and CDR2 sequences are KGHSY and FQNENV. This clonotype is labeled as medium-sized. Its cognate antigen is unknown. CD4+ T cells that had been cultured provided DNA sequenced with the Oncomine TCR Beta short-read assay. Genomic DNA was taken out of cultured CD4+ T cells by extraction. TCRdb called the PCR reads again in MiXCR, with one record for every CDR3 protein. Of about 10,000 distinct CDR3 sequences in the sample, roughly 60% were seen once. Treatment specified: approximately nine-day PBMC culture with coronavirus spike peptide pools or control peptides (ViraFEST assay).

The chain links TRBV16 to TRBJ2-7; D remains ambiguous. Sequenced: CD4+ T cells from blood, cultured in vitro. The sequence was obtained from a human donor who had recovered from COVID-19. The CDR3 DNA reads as TGTGCCAGCAGCCAATCATTCGGAGCCTACGAGCAGTACTTC. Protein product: CASSQSFGAYEQYF. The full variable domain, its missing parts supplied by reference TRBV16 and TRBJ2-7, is GEEVAQTPKHLVRGEGQKAKLYCAPIKGHSYVFWYQQVLKNEFKFLISFQNENVFDETGMPKERFSAKCLPNSPCSLEIQATKLEDSAVYFCASSQSFGAYEQYFGPGTRLTVT.